The rows below give T cell receptor beta chains drawn from one sample of a study of cytomegalovirus exposure and HLA in healthy donors. Method: immunoSEQ multiplex PCR; TCRdb's copy keeps in-frame clones and lacks some. Of 110,000 or so clones listed, around 88% were seen once; the top ten hold under 5%. Sequencing used PBMCs. The receptors originated from a man aged 18 to 29 in good health and CMV-seronegative. Both conserved end residues are part of each CDR3. Each record gives: CDR3 DNA, CDR3 protein, V gene, clone size, D gene, J gene. The D gene is left open where the match is weak. The size field is filled for only some rows; it gives once, few, many or a size class.

TGTGCCAGCAGCTTACCAGGATCAGGGGTTTATGAGCAGTTCTTC,CASSLPGSGVYEQFF,TRBV13,-,-,TRBJ2-1
TGTGCCAGCAGCAACCCAGGGGGGACCGGGGAGCTGTTTTTT,CASSNPGGTGELFF,TRBV7-9,-,-,TRBJ2-2
TGTGCCAGCAGCGAACAGGGGGCGCGAGGAAACACCATATATTTT,CASSEQGARGNTIYF,TRBV9,-,TRBD1,TRBJ1-3
TGTGCCAGCAGCTCCAGACTAGCGGGAGTCTCCTACGAGCAGTACTTC,CASSSRLAGVSYEQYF,TRBV7-9,-,TRBD2,TRBJ2-7
TGTGCCAGCAGCTCGAATACCGGGACTAGCTCCTACGAGCAGTACTTC,CASSSNTGTSSYEQYF,TRBV5-4,-,TRBD2,TRBJ2-7
TGTGCCAGTAGAGGAACCCGGACAGCGACCGGGAACAGGGGTTTTATTCATCCCAATGAGCAGTTCTTC,CASRGTRTATGNRGFIHPNEQFF,TRBV19,once,TRBD1,TRBJ2-1
TGTGCCAGCAGTGAGGGCCCGACCTACGAGCAGTACTTC,CASSEGPTYEQYF,TRBV6-4,once,-,TRBJ2-7
TGTGCCAGCAGCCGAGCCCGGGAGGCAGACTCTGGAAACACCATATATTTT,CASSRAREADSGNTIYF,TRBV7-8,-,-,TRBJ1-3
TGTGCCAGCAGTGACTCTATATTGGGGACAGCCTACAATGAGCAGTTCTTC,CASSDSILGTAYNEQFF,TRBV6-4,-,TRBD1,TRBJ2-1
TGTGCCAGCAGTGAAGCGGGGACAGGGCCCACTGAAGCTTTCTTT,CASSEAGTGPTEAFF,TRBV6-1,once,TRBD1,TRBJ1-1
TGTGCCAGCAGCCAAGCCACTAGCGGGAGATTCGCCAAAAACATTCAGTACTTC,CASSQATSGRFAKNIQYF,TRBV14,-,TRBD2,TRBJ2-4
TGTGCCAGCAGCTTCCGGGACTATCAAGAGACCCAGTACTTC,CASSFRDYQETQYF,TRBV5-5,-,TRBD2,TRBJ2-5
TGTGCCAGCAGTCGGGGAGAGACCCAGTACTTC,CASSRGETQYF,TRBV6-1,-,-,TRBJ2-5
TGTGCCAGCACCCGCCGGGGTAGCTCCTACGAGCAGTACTTC,CASTRRGSSYEQYF,TRBV6-5,-,-,TRBJ2-7
TGCAGTGCTGAACGGGGGGATACGCAGTATTTT,CSAERGDTQYF,TRBV20-1,-,-,TRBJ2-3
TGTGCCAGCAGAGTTGGGACCGGGACAGGGAGTGAAAAACTGTTTTTT,CASRVGTGTGSEKLFF,TRBV2,-,TRBD1,TRBJ1-4
TGTGCCAGCAGCGACCCAGGGGGGAGCACCACAGATACGCAGTATTTT,CASSDPGGSTTDTQYF,TRBV9,-,-,TRBJ2-3
TGCGCCAGCAGCGGAGGGGCGCCGGGTGAAAAACTGTTTTTT,CASSGGAPGEKLFF,TRBV5-1,-,-,TRBJ1-4
TGTGCCAGCAGCAGTACTCCAACCGGGACAGGTGTTTGGTACGAGCAGTACTTC,CASSSTPTGTGVWYEQYF,TRBV7-9,-,TRBD1,TRBJ2-7
TGTGCCAGCAGCTTGGGACAGGGGGGGGCAACTAATGAAAAACTGTTTTTT,CASSLGQGGATNEKLFF,TRBV7-9,-,TRBD1,TRBJ1-4
TGTGCCACGCACCGGAGGGGTGAGCAGTTCTTC,CATHRRGEQFF,TRBV6-5,-,-,TRBJ2-1
TGTGCCAGTAGTTCCGGGGCAGGGGGTGGCTATGGCTACACCTTC,CASSSGAGGGYGYTF,TRBV19,-,TRBD1,TRBJ1-2
TGTGCCAGTAGTGTCGACCTACAGGGGGCTAAGGCACCCCTCCACTTT,CASSVDLQGAKAPLHF,TRBV19,once,TRBD1,TRBJ1-6
TGTGCCAGTAGTAACCCGAAGGGGCGGGGGGGCACAGATACGCAGTATTTT,CASSNPKGRGGTDTQYF,TRBV19,once,TRBD2,TRBJ2-3
TGTGCCATCTTGGCGGGAGAGGAGAACACCGGGGAGCTGTTTTTT,CAILAGEENTGELFF,TRBV10-3,few,TRBD2,TRBJ2-2
TGCGCCAGCAGCTTGGTTACATCGGGTCGTTACAATGAGCAGTTCTTC,CASSLVTSGRYNEQFF,TRBV5-1,-,-,TRBJ2-1
TGTGCCAGCAGCTTGCTAGCGGGAAACAATGAGCAGTTCTTC,CASSLLAGNNEQFF,TRBV5-4,few,TRBD2,TRBJ2-1
TGCGCCAGCAGTGGTTCAGGGCACAATGAGCAGTTCTTC,CASSGSGHNEQFF,TRBV10-1,-,-,TRBJ2-1
TGTGCCAGCAGCGGGCAGATGAGGGAAAACACTGAAGCTTTCTTT,CASSGQMRENTEAFF,TRBV9,-,-,TRBJ1-1
TGTGCCAGCTCAAGGAGGGATCACGAGCAGTACTTC,CASSRRDHEQYF,TRBV18,-,-,TRBJ2-7
TGTGCCAGCAAGGGACAGACATTCCCGAACACCGGGGAGCTGTTTTTT,CASKGQTFPNTGELFF,TRBV2,-,TRBD1,TRBJ2-2
TGCGCCAGCAGCCAAGTTGAGACAGCTAAGAACACTGAAGCTTTCTTT,CASSQVETAKNTEAFF,TRBV4-1,-,-,TRBJ1-1
TGTGCCAGCAGGTCTAGGCCCCCCACAGATACGCAGTATTTT,CASRSRPPTDTQYF,TRBV2,-,-,TRBJ2-3
TGCGCCAGCAGCGATACTAGCGTGATCCCCCGGGAGCAGTTCTTC,CASSDTSVIPREQFF,TRBV10-1,-,TRBD2,TRBJ2-1
TGTGCCAGCAGCTTAGAAGGAGCGGGAGGGCCAATTGAGCAGTTCTTC,CASSLEGAGGPIEQFF,TRBV13,-,TRBD2,TRBJ2-1
TGCGCCAGCAGCGAGCGGGGACAGAACACTGAAGCTTTCTTT,CASSERGQNTEAFF,TRBV5-1,-,-,TRBJ1-1
TGTGCCAGCACCCTGGACCTCACGACATCGGGGGGCTACACCTTC,CASTLDLTTSGGYTF,TRBV6-1,few,-,TRBJ1-2
TGTGCCAGCAGCTTAGAAGCCTACACTGAAGCTTTCTTT,CASSLEAYTEAFF,TRBV7-2,-,-,TRBJ1-1
TGTGCCAGCTCGCCCGGGTCGGGGGACACTGAAGCTTTCTTT,CASSPGSGDTEAFF,TRBV18,-,-,TRBJ1-1
TGTGCCAGCAGCCCGTCTTCGGGGGGGCTTTTCGGGGAGCTGTTTTTT,CASSPSSGGLFGELFF,TRBV7-2,-,TRBD2,TRBJ2-2
TGCGCCAGCAGCACGGGGTGGCAGGGGGCTGAAGCTTTCTTT,CASSTGWQGAEAFF,TRBV5-1,-,TRBD1,TRBJ1-1
TGTGCCAGCGCCCCCCGACACCGCAATCAGCCCCAGCATTTT,CASAPRHRNQPQHF,TRBV6-5,-,-,TRBJ1-5
TGTGCCAGCAGTCCAGGGGGGCAGGGTGTAGGGGCTTTCTTT,CASSPGGQGVGAFF,TRBV5-6,-,TRBD1,TRBJ1-1
TGTGCCAGCAGCTTAGCGAGGACTAGCGGAGAGACCCAGTACTTC,CASSLARTSGETQYF,TRBV7-8,-,TRBD2,TRBJ2-5
TGTGCCTGGAGTGTACCCGGTAGCTCCTATAATTCACCCCTCCACTTT,CAWSVPGSSYNSPLHF,TRBV30,-,-,TRBJ1-6
TGCGCCAGCAGCTCCTTAGCGGGAGGGCCCTACGAGCAGTACTTC,CASSSLAGGPYEQYF,TRBV5-1,-,TRBD2,TRBJ2-7
TGTGCCAGCAGCTTGGCGTCTAGCGGAGCCAAGGAGACCCAGTACTTC,CASSLASSGAKETQYF,TRBV5-4,few,TRBD2,TRBJ2-5
TGTGCCAGCTCGACCGGGACAGTTTCCTACGAGCAGTACTTC,CASSTGTVSYEQYF,TRBV18,-,TRBD1,TRBJ2-7
TGCGCCAGCAGCTTGGACAGGGGTTGGAACAATGAGCAGTTCTTC,CASSLDRGWNNEQFF,TRBV5-1,-,TRBD1,TRBJ2-1
TGTGCCTGGAGTGTCAGGACAGAGCAGCCCCAGCATTTT,CAWSVRTEQPQHF,TRBV30,-,-,TRBJ1-5
TGTGCCAGCAGTGGCGACTCTCAAAGCTCCTACAATGAGCAGTTCTTC,CASSGDSQSSYNEQFF,TRBV6-4,-,-,TRBJ2-1
TGTGCCAGCAGCCCCGGGGGGGGCTACTCCTACGAGCAGTACTTC,CASSPGGGYSYEQYF,TRBV5-5,-,TRBD2,TRBJ2-7
TGTGCCAGCAGCCTGACAGGGGCGGTAGGAAGCGAGACCCAGTACTTC,CASSLTGAVGSETQYF,TRBV11-3,-,TRBD1,TRBJ2-5
TGCGCCAGCAGCTGGGGGGACGGGGGCTCTGGGGCCAACGTCCTGACTTTC,CASSWGDGGSGANVLTF,TRBV5-1,-,-,TRBJ2-6
TGTGCCAGCGGCCGACAGTCCCTGAACACTGAAGCTTTCTTT,CASGRQSLNTEAFF,TRBV7-8,-,-,TRBJ1-1
TGCAGCGCCTCGACTAAGGCGGGAGGGCGTTCGGTCCAGTACTTC,CSASTKAGGRSVQYF,TRBV29-1,once,TRBD2,TRBJ2-4
TGTGCCAGCAGTGAAGTGGGAGTCACAGATACGCAGTATTTT,CASSEVGVTDTQYF,TRBV2,-,-,TRBJ2-3
TGTGCCAGCAGCCTCCGAACCGGGACAGGGGGGGCCTACGAGCAGTACTTC,CASSLRTGTGGAYEQYF,TRBV7-9,-,TRBD1,TRBJ2-7
TGTGCCAGCAGTTTTGAGGGACAGGGGAGTTCACCCCTCCACTTT,CASSFEGQGSSPLHF,TRBV6-4,-,TRBD1,TRBJ1-6